Listed below are T cell receptor beta chains from one sample, sequenced in a study of molecular identifiers for immune sequencing clone quantification. TCRdb fed the PCR reads into MiXCR, producing one record per CDR3 protein. The data show about 100,000 distinct CDR3 sequences, roughly 38% seen once. Sequenced sample: naive CD8+ T cells from blood, with Jurkat cell RNA spiked in. The receptors originated from a human donor in good health. Some libraries in this study had Jurkat cell RNA spiked in. CDR3s include the opening cysteine and the closing phenylalanine or tryptophan. A D gene is named only where the DNA matches it firmly. A row's size may be missing; if present it is once, few, many or a size class.

clone_size | j_call | v_call | d_call | cdr3_aa | cdr3_nt
few | TRBJ1-4 | TRBV29-1 | TRBD1 | CSVEVGQGGEKLFF | TGCAGCGTTGAAGTGGGACAGGGGGGCGAAAAACTGTTTTTT
NA | TRBJ2-7 | TRBV28 | NA | CASSFLSSYEQYF | TGTGCCAGCAGTTTTCTTTCCTCCTACGAGCAGTACTTC
NA | TRBJ2-3 | TRBV20-1 | NA | CSARGRREIGFYTDTQYF | TGCAGTGCTAGAGGTCGCCGGGAGATTGGGTTCTACACAGATACGCAGTATTTT
NA | TRBJ2-1 | TRBV7-9 | TRBD1 | CASSSDRARPLRDEQFF | TGTGCCAGCAGCTCTGACAGGGCAAGACCTCTTAGGGATGAGCAGTTCTTC
many | TRBJ1-5 | TRBV29-1 | NA | CSVMGDSNQPQHF | TGCAGCGTTATGGGGGATAGCAATCAGCCCCAGCATTTT
NA | TRBJ2-7 | TRBV25-1 | NA | CASSRFDEQYF | TGTGCCAGCAGTCGTTTCGACGAGCAGTACTTC
NA | TRBJ2-1 | TRBV28 | NA | CASSFPGREYEQFF | TGTGCCAGCAGTTTTCCGGGACGAGAGTATGAGCAGTTCTTC
NA | TRBJ1-1 | TRBV10-1 | NA | CASSGSEDTEAFF | TGCGCCAGCAGTGGAAGTGAAGACACTGAAGCGTTCTTT
NA | TRBJ2-1 | TRBV7-9 | TRBD2 | CASSPSAGPQYNEQSF | TGTGCCAGCAGCCCGTCAGCGGGACCCCAATACAATGAGCAGTCCTTC
NA | TRBJ2-3 | TRBV6-2/TRBV6-3 | NA | CASSYGRGDTQYF | TGTGCCAGCAGTTACGGGCGAGGAGATACGCAGTATTTT
few | TRBJ2-1 | TRBV28 | NA | CASTTTAQLYNEQFF | TGTGCCAGCACAACTACAGCACAACTCTACAATGAGCAGTTCTTC
NA | TRBJ2-2 | TRBV7-6 | NA | CASSLGANTGELFF | TGTGCCAGCAGCTTAGGGGCGAACACCGGGGAGCTGTTTTTT
many | TRBJ2-5 | TRBV7-9 | NA | CASSLTNQETQYF | TGTGCCAGCAGCTTGACCAATCAAGAGACCCAGTACTTC
NA | TRBJ2-7 | TRBV7-8 | TRBD1 | CASSLGTDEQYF | TGTGCCAGCAGCCTGGGGACAGACGAGCAGTACTTC
NA | TRBJ2-3 | TRBV10-3 | TRBD2 | CAISGTSGSADTQNF | TGTGCCATCAGTGGGACTAGCGGGAGTGCGGATACGCAGAATTTT
NA | TRBJ1-6 | TRBV27 | NA | CASRPGLNNSPLHF | TGTGCCAGCAGGCCGGGATTAAATAATTCACCCCTCCACTTT
NA | TRBJ2-3 | TRBV9 | NA | CASSVEGRGGGFDTQYF | TGTGCCAGCAGCGTAGAAGGAAGAGGGGGGGGCTTCGATACGCAGTATTTT
NA | TRBJ1-2 | TRBV12-3/TRBV12-4 | NA | CASSFGTMDSNYGYAF | TGTGCCAGCAGTTTCGGAACAATGGACAGTAACTATGGCTACGCCTTC
few | TRBJ2-3 | TRBV19 | NA | CASIGFDSTDTQYF | TGTGCCAGTATTGGTTTCGATTCGACAGATACGCAGTATTTT
many | TRBJ1-5 | TRBV28 | NA | CATGGADSNQPQHF | TGTGCCACCGGGGGGGCCGATAGCAATCAGCCCCAGCATTTT
many | TRBJ2-7 | TRBV19 | NA | CASTNFADGLYEQYF | TGTGCCAGCACCAACTTCGCCGACGGCCTCTACGAGCAGTACTTC
few | TRBJ2-2 | TRBV5-4 | TRBD1 | CASSTEGQKNTGELFF | TGTGCCAGCAGCACCGAGGGACAGAAGAACACCGGGGAGCTGTTTTTT
NA | TRBJ2-2 | TRBV6-5 | NA | CASNVRAGGELFF | TGTGCCAGCAATGTTAGGGCGGGCGGGGAGCTGTTTTTT
few | TRBJ2-3 | TRBV5-6 | NA | CASSLTDEDTQYF | TGTGCCAGCAGCTTAACAGACGAAGATACGCAGTATTTT
NA | TRBJ1-5 | TRBV23-1 | NA | CASSQELPFSNQPQHF | TGCGCCAGCAGTCAAGAGCTACCCTTTAGCAATCAGCCCCAGCATTTT
NA | TRBJ2-2 | TRBV7-9 | TRBD2 | CASSSHSEASGRELFF | TGTGCCAGCAGTTCTCACTCCGAGGCTAGCGGCCGGGAGCTGTTTTTT
NA | TRBJ1-5 | TRBV28 | NA | CASRFPGLINQPQHF | TGTGCCAGCAGGTTCCCGGGACTGATTAATCAGCCCCAGCATTTT
many | TRBJ2-4 | TRBV7-2 | NA | CASSQNGGHAKNIQYF | TGTGCCAGCAGCCAAAACGGGGGGCATGCCAAAAACATTCAGTACTTC
many | TRBJ1-3 | TRBV4-2 | NA | CASSQAYTIYF | TGTGCCAGCAGCCAGGCTTACACCATATATTTT
many | TRBJ2-7 | TRBV28 | TRBD1 | CASSPTGVGEQYF | TGTGCCAGCAGCCCGACAGGGGTAGGCGAGCAGTACTTC
many | TRBJ2-3 | TRBV10-3 | NA | CAISEPMTVPDTQYF | TGTGCCATCAGTGAACCCATGACAGTCCCAGATACGCAGTATTTT
many | TRBJ2-7 | TRBV12-3/TRBV12-4 | NA | CASTGTRSGVSSYEQYF | TGTGCCAGCACCGGCACCCGGTCAGGGGTCAGCTCCTACGAGCAGTACTTC
NA | TRBJ1-1 | TRBV6-2/TRBV6-3 | NA | CASSYRGIEAFF | TGTGCCAGCAGTTACAGAGGAATTGAAGCTTTCTTT
once | TRBJ2-1 | TRBV12-3/TRBV12-4 | NA | CASTLGLRGAYNEQFF | TGTGCCAGCACCCTAGGGCTGCGTGGCGCCTACAATGAGCAGTTCTTC